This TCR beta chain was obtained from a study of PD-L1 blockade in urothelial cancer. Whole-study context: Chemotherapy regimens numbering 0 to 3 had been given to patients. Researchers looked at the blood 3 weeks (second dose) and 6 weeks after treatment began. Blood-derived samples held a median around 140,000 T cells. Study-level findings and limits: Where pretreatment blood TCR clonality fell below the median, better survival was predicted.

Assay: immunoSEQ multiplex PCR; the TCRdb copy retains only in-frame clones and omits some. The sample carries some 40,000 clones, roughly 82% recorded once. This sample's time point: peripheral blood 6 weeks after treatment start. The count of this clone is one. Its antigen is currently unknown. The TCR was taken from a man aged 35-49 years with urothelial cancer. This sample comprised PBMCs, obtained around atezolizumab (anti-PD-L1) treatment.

CDR3 loop: CASSAYRNTGELFF. The CDR3 DNA is TGTGCCAGCAGTGCCTACAGGAACACCGGGGAGCTGTTTTTT. The chain has TRBV6-1 and TRBJ2-2; D is unclear. The CDR3 is 14 amino acids. V dropped 4 bases and J dropped 1 base, with 7 bases sitting between them. Germline CDR1 reads MNHNS; CDR2 reads SASEGT.